Listed below are T cell receptor beta chains from one sample, sequenced in a study of blood T cells in healthy people across ages. TCRdb re-called the 5' RACE reads through MiXCR, storing one row per CDR3 protein. The table has 1.5 million to 2 million distinct CDR3 sequences, roughly 27% seen once. The source material was blood. These receptors originate from a woman in her twenties or thirties in good health. CDR3s include the opening cysteine and the closing phenylalanine or tryptophan. A D gene is named only where the DNA matches it firmly. Clone size, where shown, is once, few, many, or a class for clones that have expanded.

abundance: few
j_gene: TRBJ2-5
v_gene: TRBV2
d_gene: TRBD1
CDR3nt: TGTGCCAGAGGCAGGGGGCAAGAGACCCAGTACTTC
CDR3aa: CARGRGQETQYF

abundance: many
j_gene: TRBJ2-7
v_gene: TRBV29-1
d_gene: TRBD2
CDR3nt: TGCAGCGTAACCGGGACTAGCTCCTACGAGCAGTACTTC
CDR3aa: CSVTGTSSYEQYF

abundance: few
j_gene: TRBJ2-2
v_gene: TRBV5-1
d_gene: .
CDR3nt: TGCGCCAGCAGCTTGCGGGCAGCCGGGGAGCTGTTTTTT
CDR3aa: CASSLRAAGELFF

abundance: many
j_gene: TRBJ2-1
v_gene: TRBV20-1
d_gene: TRBD1
CDR3nt: TGCAGCGCCCGGACAGGGGGCTCCTACAATGAGCAGTTCTTC
CDR3aa: CSARTGGSYNEQFF

abundance: few
j_gene: TRBJ1-1
v_gene: TRBV28
d_gene: .
CDR3nt: TGTGCCAGCAGCTCGTTCTTGGATGCGGCAATAATGGGAGCTTTCTTT
CDR3aa: CASSSFLDAAIMGAFF

abundance: .
j_gene: TRBJ2-5
v_gene: TRBV12-3/TRBV12-4
d_gene: .
CDR3nt: TGTGCCAGCAGTTTCCTAGGGGTACAAGAGACCCAGTACTTC
CDR3aa: CASSFLGVQETQYF

abundance: few
j_gene: TRBJ1-2
v_gene: TRBV27
d_gene: TRBD1
CDR3nt: TGTGCCAGCAGTTTAGGGGACAGGGGGAGTAATGGCTACACCTTC
CDR3aa: CASSLGDRGSNGYTF

abundance: few
j_gene: TRBJ2-3
v_gene: TRBV2
d_gene: .
CDR3nt: TGTGCCAGCAGTGAGACCCTGGGGGAGCATGGCACAGATACGCAGTATTTT
CDR3aa: CASSETLGEHGTDTQYF

abundance: few
j_gene: TRBJ2-7
v_gene: TRBV14
d_gene: .
CDR3nt: TGTGCCAGCAGCCAAGCAGGGCTAAAGGGCGAGCAGTACTTC
CDR3aa: CASSQAGLKGEQYF

abundance: .
j_gene: TRBJ2-2
v_gene: TRBV18
d_gene: .
CDR3nt: TGTGCCAGCTCACCCATGACTGGGGCGACGGAGCTGTTTTTT
CDR3aa: CASSPMTGATELFF

abundance: .
j_gene: TRBJ2-2
v_gene: TRBV2
d_gene: .
CDR3nt: TGTGCCAGCAGCGCAAGTACCGGGGAGCTGTTTTTT
CDR3aa: CASSASTGELFF

abundance: .
j_gene: TRBJ2-3
v_gene: TRBV14
d_gene: .
CDR3nt: TGTGCCAGCAGCCGACCGGGCCGCTCCGGAGATACGCAGTATTTT
CDR3aa: CASSRPGRSGDTQYF

abundance: .
j_gene: TRBJ2-7
v_gene: TRBV14
d_gene: .
CDR3nt: TGTGCCACCACACCCAGTCCGAGGGGACTCGTGGAGTACGAGCAGTACTTC
CDR3aa: CATTPSPRGLVEYEQYF

abundance: few
j_gene: TRBJ2-3
v_gene: TRBV27
d_gene: TRBD2
CDR3nt: TGTAAAGCGACGGGGCCGGGGGGGTTCACAGATACGCAGTATTTT
CDR3aa: CKATGPGGFTDTQYF

abundance: few
j_gene: TRBJ2-1
v_gene: TRBV6-5
d_gene: .
CDR3nt: TGTGCCAGCAGTTACCGGGACGGGACCTACAATGAGCAGTTCTTC
CDR3aa: CASSYRDGTYNEQFF

abundance: few
j_gene: TRBJ2-5
v_gene: TRBV14
d_gene: .
CDR3nt: TGTGCCAGCAGCCAGGGAATCCTAGCGAACCGGGAGACCCAGTACTTC
CDR3aa: CASSQGILANRETQYF

abundance: many
j_gene: TRBJ2-5
v_gene: TRBV24-1
d_gene: .
CDR3nt: TGTGCCACCAGTGATGAAGCGGTGGGGACCCAAGAGACCCAGTACTTC
CDR3aa: CATSDEAVGTQETQYF

abundance: .
j_gene: TRBJ1-2
v_gene: TRBV7-9
d_gene: TRBD1
CDR3nt: TGTGCCAGCAGCTCAGGGGGACAGGGGGCCTCCGGATCCCCGAATGGCTACACCTTC
CDR3aa: CASSSGGQGASGSPNGYTF

abundance: .
j_gene: TRBJ2-1
v_gene: TRBV7-9
d_gene: TRBD2
CDR3nt: TGTGCCAGCAGCTACCCGTTGCGGGAGGTCTCCTACAATGAGCAGTTCTTC
CDR3aa: CASSYPLREVSYNEQFF

abundance: .
j_gene: TRBJ1-3
v_gene: TRBV28
d_gene: .
CDR3nt: TGTGCCAGCAGCCCACCTGAGGGTGGGCGTACGTCTGGAAACACCATATATTTT
CDR3aa: CASSPPEGGRTSGNTIYF

abundance: .
j_gene: TRBJ1-1
v_gene: TRBV24-1
d_gene: .
CDR3nt: TGTGCCACCAGTGAGGGGAGGGGTGAAGCTTTCTTT
CDR3aa: CATSEGRGEAFF

abundance: few
j_gene: TRBJ1-1
v_gene: TRBV12-3/TRBV12-4
d_gene: .
CDR3nt: TGTGCCAGCAGTTTCGGGGGGCCGAACACTGAAGCTTTCTTT
CDR3aa: CASSFGGPNTEAFF

abundance: few
j_gene: TRBJ2-7
v_gene: TRBV2
d_gene: .
CDR3nt: TGTGCCAGCAGTAGTAAGGCGGGTCCCTACGAGCAGTACTTC
CDR3aa: CASSSKAGPYEQYF

abundance: .
j_gene: TRBJ2-5
v_gene: TRBV4-2
d_gene: TRBD2
CDR3nt: TGTGCCAGCAGCCCACTGACTAGCGGGGGGGCCGGTTCAGAGACCCAGTACTTC
CDR3aa: CASSPLTSGGAGSETQYF

abundance: few
j_gene: TRBJ1-1
v_gene: TRBV5-1
d_gene: .
CDR3nt: TGCGCCAGCAGCTTTGGGAAGGACACTGAAGCTTTCTTT
CDR3aa: CASSFGKDTEAFF

abundance: .
j_gene: TRBJ2-3
v_gene: TRBV29-1
d_gene: TRBD2
CDR3nt: TGCAGCGTTGATGTACTAGCGGGGAGCACAGATACGCAGTATTTT
CDR3aa: CSVDVLAGSTDTQYF

abundance: many
j_gene: TRBJ1-5
v_gene: TRBV6-5
d_gene: .
CDR3nt: TGTGCCAGCAGCAGGGTAGGCAATCAGCCCCAGCATTTT
CDR3aa: CASSRVGNQPQHF

abundance: .
j_gene: TRBJ2-7
v_gene: TRBV7-2
d_gene: .
CDR3nt: TGTACCAGCAACTGGAGGGCGCCCGTTCTCGAGCAGTACTTC
CDR3aa: CTSNWRAPVLEQYF

abundance: many
j_gene: TRBJ2-7
v_gene: TRBV10-3
d_gene: .
CDR3nt: TGTGCCATCAGTCCGGGACTGGAAGTGTACTTC
CDR3aa: CAISPGLEVYF

abundance: few
j_gene: TRBJ1-2
v_gene: TRBV9
d_gene: .
CDR3nt: TGTGCCAGCAGCGGGGTGGACAGTAACTATGGCTACACCTTC
CDR3aa: CASSGVDSNYGYTF

abundance: .
j_gene: TRBJ2-1
v_gene: TRBV20-1
d_gene: .
CDR3nt: TGCAGTGCGGACCGGGCCCTCAATGAGCAGTTCTTC
CDR3aa: CSADRALNEQFF

abundance: .
j_gene: TRBJ1-2
v_gene: TRBV7-2
d_gene: .
CDR3nt: TGTGCCAGCAGCCTACAAAGCTCAGGGGCGGATGGCTACACCTTC
CDR3aa: CASSLQSSGADGYTF

abundance: many
j_gene: TRBJ2-5
v_gene: TRBV6-6
d_gene: TRBD1
CDR3nt: TGTGCCAGCAGTGGACAGGAACAAGAGACCCAGTACTTC
CDR3aa: CASSGQEQETQYF

abundance: few
j_gene: TRBJ1-4
v_gene: TRBV18
d_gene: .
CDR3nt: TGTGCCAGCTCTACTGCGGGGAATGAAAAACTGTTTTTT
CDR3aa: CASSTAGNEKLFF

abundance: .
j_gene: TRBJ1-2
v_gene: TRBV2
d_gene: .
CDR3nt: TGTGCCAGCAGCCCCTTGATGACCCCTACGGACTATGGCTACACCTTC
CDR3aa: CASSPLMTPTDYGYTF

abundance: .
j_gene: TRBJ2-7
v_gene: TRBV5-1
d_gene: TRBD1
CDR3nt: TGCGCCAGCGGCTTGGTGGGACAGGGTTACGAGCAGTACTTC
CDR3aa: CASGLVGQGYEQYF

abundance: once
j_gene: TRBJ2-3
v_gene: TRBV24-1
d_gene: .
CDR3nt: .
CDR3aa: CATVLGATLLHRYAVFF

abundance: .
j_gene: TRBJ1-1
v_gene: TRBV12-3/TRBV12-4
d_gene: .
CDR3nt: TGTGCCAGCACCCTTGGCCAAGCACACCCCACTGAAGCTTTCTTT
CDR3aa: CASTLGQAHPTEAFF

abundance: .
j_gene: TRBJ2-1
v_gene: TRBV5-1
d_gene: TRBD2
CDR3nt: TGCGCCAGCAGCGTGCTAGCGGGAGGTGTGGATGAGCAGTTCTTC
CDR3aa: CASSVLAGGVDEQFF

abundance: .
j_gene: TRBJ1-2
v_gene: TRBV27
d_gene: .
CDR3nt: TGTGCCAGCAGTCTTACCGGGGGCCGGGGCTATGGCTACACCTTC
CDR3aa: CASSLTGGRGYGYTF

abundance: .
j_gene: TRBJ2-7
v_gene: TRBV29-1
d_gene: .
CDR3nt: TGCAGCGTTGAAAAACAGGGCTACGAGCAGTACTTC
CDR3aa: CSVEKQGYEQYF

abundance: few
j_gene: TRBJ2-1
v_gene: TRBV27
d_gene: .
CDR3nt: TGTGCCAGCAGTTTCAATGTCGATGTCTACAATGAGCAGTTCTTC
CDR3aa: CASSFNVDVYNEQFF

abundance: .
j_gene: TRBJ2-1
v_gene: TRBV5-1
d_gene: TRBD2
CDR3nt: TGCGCCAGCAGGGTCGGCGGGAGGGTCTCCTACAATGAGCAGTTCTTC
CDR3aa: CASRVGGRVSYNEQFF

abundance: .
j_gene: TRBJ1-1
v_gene: TRBV3-1
d_gene: .
CDR3nt: TGTGCCAGCAGCCCCCGGTGGGAGGGGGGAGCTTTCTTT
CDR3aa: CASSPRWEGGAFF

abundance: .
j_gene: TRBJ2-7
v_gene: TRBV14
d_gene: .
CDR3nt: TGTGCCAGCAGCGGCACCGGGACTCCAACCGAGGGCCAGTACTTC
CDR3aa: CASSGTGTPTEGQYF